The rows below give T cell receptor beta chains drawn from one sample of a study of OX40 agonist ivuxolimab in advanced cancers. Profiled with immunoSEQ multiplex PCR; TCRdb holds only in-frame clones, not every one. The sample carries tens of thousands of clones, roughly 90% recorded once. Material: CD4+ or CD8+ T cells sorted from blood, obtained in a trial of the OX40 agonist ivuxolimab. The receptors here all came from an adult with an advanced solid tumor such as melanoma, head and neck, liver or kidney cancer. Each CDR3 is given with its conserved first and last residue. D genes are given only for firm matches. The size entry is marked missing in some rows and otherwise reads once, few, many or a size class.

TRBD1,TRBV4-1,TRBJ2-7,.,TGCGCCAGCAGCCATGGACAGGGATATCACGAGCAGTACTTC,CASSHGQGYHEQYF
.,TRBV7-6,TRBJ2-1,once,TGTGCCAGCAGCTTTTCGGGGGCCTACAATGAGCAGTTCTTC,CASSFSGAYNEQFF
TRBD2,TRBV6-5,TRBJ2-2,.,TGTGCCAGCAGGGGTGGGACTACGGTCACCGGGGAGCTGTTTTTT,CASRGGTTVTGELFF
.,TRBV30,TRBJ2-7,.,TGTGCCTGGAGTGTAGAGTGGGACTCCCAGAGCGAGCAGTACTTC,CAWSVEWDSQSEQYF
.,TRBV9,TRBJ1-1,.,TGTGCCAGCAGCGTAGGGGGATTGGAGACTGAAGCTTTCTTT,CASSVGGLETEAFF
TRBD2,TRBV9,TRBJ2-1,.,TGTGCCAGCACTAGCGGGGGGGTGTCCTACAATGAGCAGTTCTTC,CASTSGGVSYNEQFF
.,TRBV7-9,TRBJ1-2,.,TGTGCCAGCAGGCCTCCGGGGGGCGCCCTCTATGGCTACACCTTC,CASRPPGGALYGYTF
.,TRBV28,TRBJ1-5,.,TGTGCCAGCAGTCCACGGACGGGGATTAACAATCAGCCCCAGCATTTT,CASSPRTGINNQPQHF
TRBD2,TRBV5-4,TRBJ2-7,once,TGTGCCAGCAGCTTAAGACTAGCGGGGGCCTACGAGCAGTACTTC,CASSLRLAGAYEQYF
.,TRBV5-4,TRBJ1-1,once,TGTGCCAGCAGCTTGGGGGGGCTCCGCGAAGCTTTCTTT,CASSLGGLREAFF
.,TRBV29-1,TRBJ2-3,once,TGCAGCGTTTGGAGGGGGGATACGCAGTATTTT,CSVWRGDTQYF
TRBD2,TRBV6-5,TRBJ2-3,.,TGTGCCAGCCGGGCGGGGGGAGATACGCAGTATTTT,CASRAGGDTQYF
.,TRBV19,TRBJ1-2,.,TGTGCTGCGGGGCACGTGGGAGGCTACACCTTC,CAAGHVGGYTF
.,TRBV19,TRBJ1-2,.,TGTGCCAGTAGTGGCCTCTATGGCTACACCTTC,CASSGLYGYTF